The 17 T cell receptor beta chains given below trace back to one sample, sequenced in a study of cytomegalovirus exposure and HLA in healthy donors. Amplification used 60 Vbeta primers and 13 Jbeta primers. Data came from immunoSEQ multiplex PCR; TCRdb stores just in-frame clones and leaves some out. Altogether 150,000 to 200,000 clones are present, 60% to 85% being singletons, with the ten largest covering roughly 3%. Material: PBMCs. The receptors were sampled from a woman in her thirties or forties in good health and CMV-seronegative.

The chain's CDR3 is CASSDRQGPPYGYTF. The CDR3 DNA reads TGCGCCAGCAGCGATCGACAGGGGCCGCCGTATGGCTACACCTTC. This chain joins TRBV4-1 and TRBJ1-2, with TRBD1 matching 8 bases. CDR3 length equals 15 residues. V shed 5 bases, J shed 5 bases, and the junction held 10 bases outside the gene matches. Germline CDR1 reads MGHRA; CDR2 reads YSYEKL.

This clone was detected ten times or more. CDR3 DNA: TGTGCCAGCAGAAGAGGGGGGGCTAATGAAAAACTGTTTTTT. It codes for CASRRGGANEKLFF. V usage is TRBV28 and J usage is TRBJ1-4; maybe TRBD1 (6 bases). CDR1 is MDHEN, CDR2 SYDVKM, per germline. V gave up 6 bases and J gave up 3 bases, with 11 bases separating them. The CDR3 is 14 residues long.

The CDR3: CASSQGGRTSGNTIYF. The CDR3, as DNA: TGCGCCAGCAGCCAGGGCGGGCGCACCTCTGGAAACACCATATATTTT. This sequence joins TRBV4-1 and TRBJ1-3; D remains ambiguous. The CDR3 contains 16 residues. Germline CDR1 is MGHRA and CDR2 is YSYEKL. The V gene lost 3 bases and the J gene lost 0 bases, with 12 bases spanning the gap.

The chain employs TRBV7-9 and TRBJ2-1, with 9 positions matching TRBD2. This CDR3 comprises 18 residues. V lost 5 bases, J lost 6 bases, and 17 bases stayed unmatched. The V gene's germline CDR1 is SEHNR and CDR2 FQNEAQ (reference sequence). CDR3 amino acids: CASSPWLRGGIWGNEQFF. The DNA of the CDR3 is TGTGCCAGCAGCCCATGGTTGCGGGGGGGCATTTGGGGCAATGAGCAGTTCTTC.

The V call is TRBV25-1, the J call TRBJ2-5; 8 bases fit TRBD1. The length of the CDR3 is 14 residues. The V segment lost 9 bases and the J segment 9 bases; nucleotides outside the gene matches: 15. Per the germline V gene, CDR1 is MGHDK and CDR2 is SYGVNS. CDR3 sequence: CASGQGNPQRPQYF. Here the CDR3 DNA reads TGTGCCAGTGGACAGGGTAACCCCCAGAGACCCCAGTACTTC.

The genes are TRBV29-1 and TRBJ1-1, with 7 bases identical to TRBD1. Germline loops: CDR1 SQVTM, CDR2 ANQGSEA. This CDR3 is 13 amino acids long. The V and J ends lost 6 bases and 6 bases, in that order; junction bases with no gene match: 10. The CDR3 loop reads CSVGGQPYPEAFF. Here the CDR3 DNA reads TGCAGCGTCGGGGGACAGCCATACCCTGAAGCTTTCTTT. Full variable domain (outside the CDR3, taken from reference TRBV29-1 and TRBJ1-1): SAVISQKPSRDICQRGTSLTIQCQVDSQVTMMFWYRQQPGQSLTLIATANQGSEATYESGFVIDKFPISRPNLTFSTLTVSNMSPEDSSIYLCSVGGQPYPEAFFGQGTRLTVV.

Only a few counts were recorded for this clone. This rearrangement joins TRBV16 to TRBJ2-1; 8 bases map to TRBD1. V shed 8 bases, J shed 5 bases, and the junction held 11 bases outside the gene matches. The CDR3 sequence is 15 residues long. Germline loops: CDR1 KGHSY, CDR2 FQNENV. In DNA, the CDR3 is TGTGCCAGCGGGGGACAGGTGAACCCCAACAATGAGCAGTTCTTC. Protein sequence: CASGGQVNPNNEQFF. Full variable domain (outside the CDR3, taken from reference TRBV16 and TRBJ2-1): GEEVAQTPKHLVRGEGQKAKLYCAPIKGHSYVFWYQQVLKNEFKFLISFQNENVFDETGMPKERFSAKCLPNSPCSLEIQATKLEDSAVYFCASGGQVNPNNEQFFGPGTRLTVL.

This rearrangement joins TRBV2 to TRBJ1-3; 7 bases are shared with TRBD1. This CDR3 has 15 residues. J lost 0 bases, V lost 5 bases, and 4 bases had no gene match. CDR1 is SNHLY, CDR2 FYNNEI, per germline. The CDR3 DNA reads TGTGCCAGCAGTCCTGGGACAGCCTCTGGAAACACCATATATTTT. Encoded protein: CASSPGTASGNTIYF.

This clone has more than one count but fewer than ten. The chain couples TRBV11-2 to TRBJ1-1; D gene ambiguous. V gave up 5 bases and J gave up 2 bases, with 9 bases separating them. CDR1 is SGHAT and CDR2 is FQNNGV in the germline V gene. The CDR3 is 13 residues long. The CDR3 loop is CASSSGSNTEAFF. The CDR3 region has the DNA TGTGCCAGCAGCAGCGGGAGTAACACTGAAGCTTTCTTT.

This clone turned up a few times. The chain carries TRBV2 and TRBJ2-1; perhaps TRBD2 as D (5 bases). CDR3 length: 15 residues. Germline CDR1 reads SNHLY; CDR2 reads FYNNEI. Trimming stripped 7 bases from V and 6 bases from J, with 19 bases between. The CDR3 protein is CASIDLGERGNEQFF. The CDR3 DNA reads TGTGCCAGCATTGACTTGGGCGAACGGGGCAATGAGCAGTTCTTC. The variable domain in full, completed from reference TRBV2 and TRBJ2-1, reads EPEVTQTPSHQVTQMGQEVILRCVPISNHLYFYWYRQILGQKVEFLVSFYNNEISEKSEIFDDQFSVERPDGSNFTLKIRSTKLEDSAMYFCASIDLGERGNEQFFGPGTRLTVL.

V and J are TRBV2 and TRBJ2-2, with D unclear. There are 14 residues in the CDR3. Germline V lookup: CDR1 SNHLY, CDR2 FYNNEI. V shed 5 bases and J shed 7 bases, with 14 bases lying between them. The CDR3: CASSLSRIGGELFF. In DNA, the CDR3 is TGTGCCAGCAGTTTGTCTAGGATAGGCGGGGAGCTGTTTTTT.

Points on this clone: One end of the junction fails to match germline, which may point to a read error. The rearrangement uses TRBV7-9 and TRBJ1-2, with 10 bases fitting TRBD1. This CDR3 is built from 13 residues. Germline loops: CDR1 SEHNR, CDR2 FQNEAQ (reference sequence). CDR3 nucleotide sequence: TGTTCCAGCAGCCTAGGGGGACAGGGGGGCTACACCTTC. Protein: CSSSLGGQGGYTF.

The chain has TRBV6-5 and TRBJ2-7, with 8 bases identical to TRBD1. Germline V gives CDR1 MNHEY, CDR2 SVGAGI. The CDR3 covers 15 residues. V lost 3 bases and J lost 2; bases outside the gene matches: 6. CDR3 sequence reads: CASSYSDRAAYEQYF. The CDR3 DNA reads TGTGCCAGCAGTTATTCGGACAGGGCAGCCTACGAGCAGTACTTC.

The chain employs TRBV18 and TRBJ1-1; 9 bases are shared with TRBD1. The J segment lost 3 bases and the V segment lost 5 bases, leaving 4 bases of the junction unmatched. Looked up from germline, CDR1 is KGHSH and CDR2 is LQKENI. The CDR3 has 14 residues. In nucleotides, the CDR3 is TGTGCCAGCTCATCTTGGACAGGGGACACTGAAGCTTTCTTT. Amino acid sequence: CASSSWTGDTEAFF. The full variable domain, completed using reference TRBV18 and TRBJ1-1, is NAGVMQNPRHLVRRRGQEARLRCSPMKGHSHVYWYRQLPEEGLKFMVYLQKENIIDESGMPKERFSAEFPKEGPSILRIQQVVRGDSAAYFCASSSWTGDTEAFFGQGTRLTVV.

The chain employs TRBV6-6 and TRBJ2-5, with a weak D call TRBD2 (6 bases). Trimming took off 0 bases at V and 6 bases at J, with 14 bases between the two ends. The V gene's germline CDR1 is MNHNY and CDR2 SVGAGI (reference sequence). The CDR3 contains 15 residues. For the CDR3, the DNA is TGTGCCAGCAGTTACTCCGCAGGGACTGGCCAGACCCAGTACTTC. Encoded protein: CASSYSAGTGQTQYF.

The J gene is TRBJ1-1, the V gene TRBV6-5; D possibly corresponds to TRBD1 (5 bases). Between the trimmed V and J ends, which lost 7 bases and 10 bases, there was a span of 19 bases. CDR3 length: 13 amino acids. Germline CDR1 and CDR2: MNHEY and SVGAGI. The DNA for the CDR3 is TGTGCCAGCACCAAGGGGAACGTTGACCGAGCTTTCTTT. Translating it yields CASTKGNVDRAFF.

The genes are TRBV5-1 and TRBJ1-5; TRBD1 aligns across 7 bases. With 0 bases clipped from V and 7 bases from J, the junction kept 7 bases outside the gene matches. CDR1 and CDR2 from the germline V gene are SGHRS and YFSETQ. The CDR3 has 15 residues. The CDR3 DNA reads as TGCGCCAGCAGCTTGGGTACAGGGGACGGGCAGCCCCAGCATTTT. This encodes CASSLGTGDGQPQHF.